This T cell receptor beta chain came from a study of patients and donors after allogeneic stem cell transplantation. In TCRdb, the RT-PCR reads were re-called with MiXCR into one record per CDR3 protein. Of 98,000 or so distinct CDR3 sequences listed, roughly 37% were seen once; the top ten hold 27%. Sequenced sample: blood, either unsorted or a sorted T cell fraction (not recorded which). The receptor comes from a human donor who was either an allogeneic HSCT recipient or a stem cell or donor lymphocyte infusion donor (not recorded which). It is not recorded whose cells these are; they may come from a transplant donor.

The CDR3 here is CASSLGGHEQFF. The DNA for the CDR3 is TGTGCCAGCAGTTTGGGCGGGCATGAGCAGTTCTTC. The rearrangement uses TRBV12-3 or TRBV12-4 and TRBJ2-1; a possible D gene is TRBD2 (5 bases). This CDR3 comprises 12 residues. V lost 3 bases and J lost 8, with 8 bases in between.